Given below is one T cell receptor (beta chain) in context. Its antigen is not yet known. No clone much larger than this one lies a single base away; base qualities are absent. The cohort was made up of roughly 670 healthy bone marrow donors. At the time of sampling, all cohort members were nominally healthy, though unrecorded immune exposures were likely present. The donor was CMV seropositive and was included in the group of approximately 300 seropositive cohort members. Each donor provided a peripheral blood sample, and peripheral blood mononuclear cells were used for TCR beta sequencing. Genomic DNA extraction from the blood cell samples was performed with the Qiagen DNeasy Blood Extraction Kit. Library method: the immunoSEQ multiplex PCR assay. A mixture of 60 forward primers for TCR Vbeta segments and 13 reverse primers for TCR Jbeta segments was used in the multiplex PCR. The CDR3 region of rearranged TCR beta genes was amplified from genomic DNA by a multiplex PCR assay. The Illumina HiSeq System was used to sequence the amplified TCR beta libraries as 87-base-pair reads. Regarding the original processing steps: A later analysis counted some 74 million unique TCR beta chains across the 666 repertoires, and some 11 million of these chains were shared by at least two donors. Raw reads were error-corrected and collapsed into unique sequences with a nearest-neighbor algorithm that merged closely related sequences to remove PCR and sequencing errors. V, D and J gene segments were assigned by aligning CDR3 sequences to IMGT reference sequences. For a sequence to be retained, a match of at least six nucleotides was required to both a V gene segment and a J gene segment. A rearrangement counted as productive if the CDR3 had no stop codons and remained in frame with V and J, and every other rearrangement counted as non-productive. CDR3 was defined according to IMGT convention as the region running from the second conserved V-encoded cysteine to the conserved J-encoded phenylalanine. The earlier analysis of roughly 590 of the donors excluded sequences that lacked an unambiguous match to a single V gene segment. In an earlier analysis of approximately 610 of the donors, V segments were called functional above 56.7% productive rearrangements and were called segregating when the between-donor standard deviation exceeded 5%. To diagnose cytomegalovirus status from the catalog of TCR beta chain sequences, a statistical classification framework was built. In a later analysis, V and J genes were assigned by comparing TCR nucleotide sequences against IMGT/GENE-DB human TR gene sequences. A later analysis assigned CDR3 sequences and most-parsimonious VDJ recombination scenarios with the TCRdist pipeline. A later analysis defined each TCR beta chain by its CDR3 amino acid sequence plus V-gene family, and excluded reads lacking a unique V-gene family. A later analysis removed 450 to 600 highly shared, low-generation-probability nucleotide sequences to deal with suspected cross-contamination and a sequencing artifact. In a later analysis, a clonal expansion index for each public chain was calculated from normalized within-repertoire ranks of inferred template counts. In a later analysis, generation probabilities were computed using a VDJ recombination model fitted to out-of-frame rearrangements, and the results were checked against IGoR. In a later analysis, TCR-TCR, TCR-HLA and TCR-CMV co-occurrence was scored with hypergeometric tests, and a repertoire-size bias correction was applied to TCR pairs. To estimate false discovery rates, a later analysis permuted the HLA or CMV assignments 20 times. In a later analysis, co-occurring TCRs were grouped using DBSCAN, and TCRdist sequence similarity was added for clustering within HLA-allele-positive subsets. For co-occurrence clustering, repertoires with fewer than 30,000 or more than 120,000 public chains were excluded, along with roughly five repertoires with anomalous nucleotide sharing. As stored in TCRdb, this immuneACCESS dataset retains in-frame rearrangements with V and J assigned. A fraction of the clones does not appear; measured against another copy, unresolved V genes explain less than half of the discrepancy, and the remainder lacks a known reason. Clonal size and the V and J genes are those of that table, whereas D and trimming came from the DNA. The sample includes roughly 100,000 clones, with more than 60% observed a single time. Clones ranked in the top ten supply over 7% of the sample.

These data come from a study of cytomegalovirus exposure and HLA in healthy donors (dated by TCRdb to about 2017). In the study overall: According to an earlier analysis of 587 of the donors, 200 million or so T cells yielded over 100 million unique TCR beta sequences and 276 Gb of sequence data. Alongside the repertoire data, information on donor age, sex, ethnicity and CMV serostatus was compiled. Of the approximately 400 genotyped donors, approximately 83% fell in the genetic ancestry cluster associated with self-reported Caucasian donors. To predict cytomegalovirus infection status, the study brought together high-throughput TCR immunosequencing, statistical association of individual TCRs with disease status, and machine learning. A later analysis re-analyzed previously published TCR beta repertoires from roughly 630 donors and added high-resolution HLA genotyping to study TCR occurrence patterns. The study aimed to test whether cataloging public T cell receptors could reveal signatures of past pathogen exposure. In addition to the first cohort of about 650 subjects, a separate validation cohort of 130 or so different subjects was used. Rather than drawing on any new phenotypic data, the later analysis identified candidate immune exposures from TCR beta sequences and the way those sequences occurred across donors. An earlier analysis of some 500 of the donors applied high-throughput TCR beta sequencing to assess whether each TCR beta V gene segment acted as functional or pseudogenic. All discovery cohort repertoires had been generated using a single sequencing platform. HLA typing included class I and class II loci at four-digit resolution. An early release that covered about 600 HLA-typed donors contained 250 to 350 gigabases of sequencing data and 85 million to 100 million unique TCR sequences. The number of typed donors differed by locus: 629-630 for A, B, C, DRB1 and DQB1; approximately 530 for DQA1; around 580 for DPA1; and roughly 470 for DPB1. A handful of DR-DQ haplotypes were treated as single units for association and clustering because of strong linkage in the cohort. The study used immunosequencing to profile the T cell repertoires of approximately 650 subjects and linked those repertoires to cytomegalovirus serostatus. Among some 410 genotyped donors of the cohort, an average of about 240,000 unique TCR beta nucleotide sequences were sequenced per donor, 15% to 20% of them non-productive. Genome-wide SNP genotypes for about 55% of the roughly 670 donors were used in a later genetic analysis, which treated that subset as a discovery cohort. Findings and caveats that apply to the study as a whole: Approximately 18 rarely observed V segments, including chromosome 9 orphons, were excluded from the earlier analysis of a few hundred of the donors because counts were too low. An earlier analysis of approximately 530 of the donors showed that most TCR beta V segments appeared in productive rearrangements either about 87% or about 30% of the time, which broadly matched IMGT annotations. CMV serostatus was the only immune exposure information available for the cohort. A later analysis reported that several top co-occurrence clusters appeared linked to parvovirus B19, influenza, CMV and Epstein-Barr virus. According to a later analysis, most CMV-associated TCR beta chains appeared to be HLA-restricted, and the HLA associations seemed to be driven largely by CMV exposure. Correlated functional status among segregating V segments might be attributable to linkage disequilibrium, but an unknown experimental factor could not be ruled out. This cohort had only TCR beta chains sequenced, and the lack of alpha or paired-chain data limited which features could be detected. V-gene and J-gene trimming of TCR beta chains was associated with a missense DCLRE1C variant in a later genetic analysis, and the association was replicated in an independent cohort. In a later analysis, HLA-associated TCR beta chains showed more clonal expansion and lower generation probabilities than non-associated chains that were equally common. Across donors, most TCR sequences were observed very rarely, whereas some public TCRs were present in many individuals. In vitro tests confirmed that three of the cytomegalovirus-associated TCR beta chains recognize cytomegalovirus antigens. In a later analysis, the rate of TCR association differed among HLA loci, with DRB1 alleles having the most associated TCRs and HLA-C alleles having the fewest. The presence/absence analyses assumed that sequencing depth was roughly uniform across donors, and that assumption may not be true. Strong co-occurrence of HLA alleles, especially DR and DQ, made assigning TCR associations to individual alleles difficult. Because HLA typing was unavailable for some donors at each locus, only the typed subset was used in association tests. A later analysis associated around 16,000 TCR beta sequences with specific HLA alleles at a false discovery rate of 0.05. Some IMGT-functional V segments, including TRBV6-2 and TRBV6-3, could not be distinguished by the 87-base-pair reads and were therefore excluded. Cytomegalovirus status was reported to be diagnosed by the classifier with high specificity and sensitivity in both the original and validation cohorts. In the study, 150 to 200 TCR beta chains were listed as associated with cytomegalovirus. A group of highly shared sequence variants was considered likely to be a technical artifact of the sequencing pipeline. A further reported finding was that TCR beta sequences accurately predicted the HLA-A and HLA-B alleles for most subjects in the first cohort. The authors suggested that the approach could potentially be extended to other disease states and immunological phenotypes. A later genetic analysis reported fewer N-insertions in productive TCRs among donors in an Asian-associated ancestry cluster than the roughly 670-donor mean.

The germline V gene yields SGHTS for CDR1 and YDEGEE for CDR2. V lost 5 bases and J lost 3 bases; the stretch between them is 15 bases long. The CDR3 runs 14 residues from the cysteine to the phenylalanine. CDR3 DNA only is kept here, 42 bases in frame from base 1. The specimen sequenced was PBMCs. The clonotype was recovered from a woman aged 35 to 49 in good health and CMV-seropositive. The chain was built from TRBV5-8 and TRBJ2-7; TRBD1 might be the D gene, on 6 matching bases. The nucleotides read TGTGCCAGCAGTCATGGGGGCAGAGGCTACGAGCAGTACTTC. This gives the protein CASSHGGRGYEQYF.